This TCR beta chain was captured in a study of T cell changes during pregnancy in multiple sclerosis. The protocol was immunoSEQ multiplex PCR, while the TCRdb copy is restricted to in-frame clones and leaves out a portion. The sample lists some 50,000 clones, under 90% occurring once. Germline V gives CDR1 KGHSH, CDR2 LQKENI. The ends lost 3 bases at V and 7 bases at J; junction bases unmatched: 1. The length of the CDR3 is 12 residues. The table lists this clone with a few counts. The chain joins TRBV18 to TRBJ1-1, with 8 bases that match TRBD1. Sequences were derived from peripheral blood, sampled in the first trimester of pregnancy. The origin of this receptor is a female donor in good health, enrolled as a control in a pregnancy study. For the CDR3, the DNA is TGTGCCAGCTCACCCGGGACAGGTGAAGCTTTCTTT. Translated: CASSPGTGEAFF.